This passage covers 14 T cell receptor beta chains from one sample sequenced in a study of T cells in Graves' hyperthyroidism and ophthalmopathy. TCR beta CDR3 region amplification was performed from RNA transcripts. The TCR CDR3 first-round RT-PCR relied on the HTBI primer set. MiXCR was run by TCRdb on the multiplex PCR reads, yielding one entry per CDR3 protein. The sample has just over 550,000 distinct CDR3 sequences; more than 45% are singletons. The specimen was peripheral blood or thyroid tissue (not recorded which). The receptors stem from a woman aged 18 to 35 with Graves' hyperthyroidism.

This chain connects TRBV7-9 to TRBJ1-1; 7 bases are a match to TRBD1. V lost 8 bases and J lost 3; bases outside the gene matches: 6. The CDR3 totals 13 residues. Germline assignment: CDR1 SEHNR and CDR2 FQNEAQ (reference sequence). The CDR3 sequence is CASEQGRDTEAFF. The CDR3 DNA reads TGTGCCAGCGAACAGGGGCGAGACACTGAAGCTTTCTTT.

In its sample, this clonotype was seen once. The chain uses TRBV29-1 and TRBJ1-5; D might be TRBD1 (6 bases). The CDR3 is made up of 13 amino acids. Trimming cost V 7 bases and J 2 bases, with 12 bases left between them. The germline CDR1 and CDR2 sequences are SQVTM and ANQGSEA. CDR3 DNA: TGCAGCGCTAGACAGGAAGGCAATCAGCCCCAGCATTTT. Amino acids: CSARQEGNQPQHF.

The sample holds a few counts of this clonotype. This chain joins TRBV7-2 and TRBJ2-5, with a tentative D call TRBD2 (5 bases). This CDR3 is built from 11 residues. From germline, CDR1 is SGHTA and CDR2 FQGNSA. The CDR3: CAFGLVETQYF. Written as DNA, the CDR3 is TGTGCTTTCGGACTGGTAGAGACCCAGTACTTC. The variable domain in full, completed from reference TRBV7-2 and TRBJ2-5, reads GAGVSQSPSNKVTEKGKDVELRCDPISGHTALYWYRQSLGQGLEFLIYFQGNSAPDKSGLPSDRFSAERTGGSVSTLTIQRTQQEDSAVYLCAFGLVETQYFGPGTRLLVL.

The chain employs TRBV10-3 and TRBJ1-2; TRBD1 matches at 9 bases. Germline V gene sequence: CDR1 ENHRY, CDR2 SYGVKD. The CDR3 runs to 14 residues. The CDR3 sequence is CVARSRDRVYGYTF. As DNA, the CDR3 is TGTGTCGCCCGTTCCCGGGACAGGGTTTATGGCTACACCTTC.

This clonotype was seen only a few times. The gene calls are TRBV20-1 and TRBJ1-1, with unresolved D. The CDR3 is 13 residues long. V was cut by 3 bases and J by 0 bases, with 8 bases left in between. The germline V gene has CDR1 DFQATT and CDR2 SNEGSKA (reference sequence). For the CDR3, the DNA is TGCAGTGCTAGGCCCCGGATGAACACTGAAGCTTTCTTT. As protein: CSARPRMNTEAFF.

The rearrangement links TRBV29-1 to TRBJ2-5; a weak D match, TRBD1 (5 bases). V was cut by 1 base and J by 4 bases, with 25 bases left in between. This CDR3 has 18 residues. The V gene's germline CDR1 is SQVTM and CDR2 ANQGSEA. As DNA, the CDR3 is TGCAGCGTTGAAGGCAGGCGTGGTCTATCGGACACCGGAGAGACCCAGTACTTC. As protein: CSVEGRRGLSDTGETQYF.

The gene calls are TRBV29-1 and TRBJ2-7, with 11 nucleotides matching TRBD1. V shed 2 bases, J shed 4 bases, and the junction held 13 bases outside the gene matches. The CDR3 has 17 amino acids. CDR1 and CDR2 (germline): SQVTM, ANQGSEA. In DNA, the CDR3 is TGCAGCGTTGAAATTCCGGGACAGGGGGGAATGAGGTACGAGCAGTACTTC. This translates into CSVEIPGQGGMRYEQYF.

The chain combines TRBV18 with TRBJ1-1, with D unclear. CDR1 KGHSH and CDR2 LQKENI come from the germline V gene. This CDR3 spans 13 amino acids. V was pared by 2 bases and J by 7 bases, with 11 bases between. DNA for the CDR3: TGTGCCAGCTCACCAGGAGATCCGGGTGAAGCTTTCTTT. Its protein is CASSPGDPGEAFF.

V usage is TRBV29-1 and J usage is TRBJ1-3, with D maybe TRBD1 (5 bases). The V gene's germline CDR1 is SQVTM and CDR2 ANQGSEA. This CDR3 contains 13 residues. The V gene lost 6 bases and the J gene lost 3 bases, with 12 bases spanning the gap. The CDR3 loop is CSVTRDVGNTIYF. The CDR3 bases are TGCAGCGTCACCCGGGACGTTGGAAACACCATATATTTT.

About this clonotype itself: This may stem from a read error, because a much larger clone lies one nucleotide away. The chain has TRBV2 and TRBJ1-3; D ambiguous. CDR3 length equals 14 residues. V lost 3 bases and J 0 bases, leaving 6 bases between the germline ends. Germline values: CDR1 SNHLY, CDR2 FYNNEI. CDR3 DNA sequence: TGTGCCAGCAGTGACACCCTCTCTGGAAACACCATATATTTT. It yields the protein CASSDTLSGNTIYF.

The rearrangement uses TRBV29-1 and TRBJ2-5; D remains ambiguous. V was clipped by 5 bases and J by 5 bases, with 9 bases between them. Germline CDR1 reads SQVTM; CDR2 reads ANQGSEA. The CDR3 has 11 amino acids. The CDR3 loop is CSVPPQETQYF. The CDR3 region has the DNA TGCAGCGTTCCACCCCAGGAGACCCAGTACTTC.

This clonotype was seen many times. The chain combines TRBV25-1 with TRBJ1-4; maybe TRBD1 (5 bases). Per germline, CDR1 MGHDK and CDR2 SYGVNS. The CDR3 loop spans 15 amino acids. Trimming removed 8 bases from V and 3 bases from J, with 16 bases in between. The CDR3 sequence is CASQNPGGANEKLFF. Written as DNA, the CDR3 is TGTGCCAGCCAGAACCCGGGGGGTGCTAATGAAAAACTGTTTTTT.

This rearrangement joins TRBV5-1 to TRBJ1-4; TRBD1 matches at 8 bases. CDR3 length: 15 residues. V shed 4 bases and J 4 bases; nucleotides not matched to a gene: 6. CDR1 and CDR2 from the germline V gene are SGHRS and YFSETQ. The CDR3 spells CASSLGTGINEKLFF. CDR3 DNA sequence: TGCGCCAGCAGCCTGGGGACAGGCATTAATGAAAAACTGTTTTTT.

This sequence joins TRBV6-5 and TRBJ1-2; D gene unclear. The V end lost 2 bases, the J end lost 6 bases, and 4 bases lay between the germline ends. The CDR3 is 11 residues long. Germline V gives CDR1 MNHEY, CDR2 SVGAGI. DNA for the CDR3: TGTGCCAGCAGTTACGACGATGGCTACACCTTC. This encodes CASSYDDGYTF.